This entry is about one T cell receptor beta chain. This specimen belongs to a study of blood T cell repertoires in COVID-19. On the study more broadly: The study drew acute and convalescent COVID-19 samples from the United States, Italy and Spain. Sources were T cells, B-cell-depleted T cells, or PBMCs; the material itself was cDNA or gDNA.

In the original workflow: Amplification from reference gene primers served as the basis for estimated nucleated cell counts. Assay: immunoSEQ multiplex PCR; the TCRdb copy retains only in-frame clones and omits some. V, J and clone size are those of that table, while D and trimming were read from the DNA. The sample consists of approximately 180,000 clones, roughly 85% of them appearing once. The ends were cut back, 5 bases at V and 0 bases at J, with 5 bases in the middle. Germline CDR1 and CDR2: MNHEY and SVGAGI. CDR3 length equals 12 residues. The genes are TRBV6-5 and TRBJ2-7; D is undetermined. The clonotype comes from a man aged 55-75 years with acute or convalescent COVID-19. The sample was peripheral blood. Here the CDR3 reads CASSPYSYEQYF. Here the CDR3 DNA reads TGTGCCAGCAGTCCCTACTCCTACGAGCAGTACTTC.